This is a list of T cell receptor beta chains from one sample in a study of blood T cell repertoires in COVID-19. Here immunoSEQ multiplex PCR was the method, and the copy in TCRdb shows in-frame clones only, minus some. This table has 25,000 to 35,000 clones, 85% to 95% appearing once. What was sequenced was peripheral blood. The receptor source for this set is a woman between 70 and 85 years old with COVID-19, enrolled during active disease. The CDR3 runs from the conserved cysteine through the conserved F or W. A D gene is named only where the DNA matches it firmly. Clone size appears in some rows only: once, few, many, or a class for an expanded clone.

clone size,J gene,V gene,D gene,CDR3 DNA,CDR3 protein
NA,TRBJ2-2,TRBV6-2/TRBV6-3,NA,TGTGCCAGCAGCGACACTTCGAACACCGGGGAGCTGTTTTTT,CASSDTSNTGELFF
NA,TRBJ2-7,TRBV27,TRBD2,TGTGCCAGCAGTAAGACTAGCGGGACGTCTCACGAGCAGTACTTC,CASSKTSGTSHEQYF
once,TRBJ1-2,TRBV10-3,TRBD1,TGTGCCATCAGTGCGACAGGGACTAACTATGGCTACACCTTC,CAISATGTNYGYTF
once,TRBJ2-5,TRBV2,TRBD2,TGTGCCAGCAGTGAGTTCGTAGCGGGACTGGAGACCCAGTACTTC,CASSEFVAGLETQYF
NA,TRBJ1-2,TRBV30,TRBD1,TGTGCCTGGGGACAGGGCTATGGCTACACCTTC,CAWGQGYGYTF
NA,TRBJ1-1,TRBV29-1,NA,TGCAGCGTCGTACAGGTGAACACTGAAGCTTTCTTT,CSVVQVNTEAFF
NA,TRBJ1-5,TRBV5-1,TRBD1,TGCGCCAGCACCGAAACAGGGGGGCAGCCCCAGCATTTT,CASTETGGQPQHF
once,TRBJ1-2,TRBV30,NA,TGTGCCTGGAGTGTAGGGGGTGGCTACACCTTC,CAWSVGGGYTF
NA,TRBJ1-4,TRBV6-4,TRBD1,TGTGCCAGCAGTGTTAACAGGGGGGAAAAACTGTTTTTT,CASSVNRGEKLFF
NA,TRBJ2-7,TRBV18,TRBD1,TGTGCCAGCTCACCACAGGGGGCGGCCTACGAGCAGTACTTC,CASSPQGAAYEQYF
NA,TRBJ2-7,TRBV28,TRBD1,TGTGCCAGCGCGCCGGGACAGCCGCACGAGCAGTACTTC,CASAPGQPHEQYF
once,TRBJ1-4,TRBV5-1,TRBD1,TGCGCCAGCAGCTCCGGGACAGGGTTTGGATCTAATGAAAAACTGTTTTTT,CASSSGTGFGSNEKLFF
NA,TRBJ2-5,TRBV11-1,TRBD1,TGTGCCAGCAGCCGGGACAGACAAGAGACCCAGTACTTC,CASSRDRQETQYF
NA,TRBJ1-2,TRBV5-1,TRBD1,TGCGCCAGCAGCTTGATAGGACAGGCTGAGGGCTACACCTTC,CASSLIGQAEGYTF
NA,TRBJ1-3,TRBV28,NA,TGTGCCAGCAGGGACAGCCCGAGCTCTGGAAACACCATATATTTT,CASRDSPSSGNTIYF
NA,TRBJ2-3,TRBV11-2,NA,TGTGCCAGCAGCTTAGTCGCGGGGCCAGATACGCAGTATTTT,CASSLVAGPDTQYF
NA,TRBJ1-1,TRBV11-1,TRBD1,TGTGCCAGCAGCCTCGACAGGGCGAACACTGAAGCTTTCTTT,CASSLDRANTEAFF
NA,TRBJ2-1,TRBV5-1,TRBD1,TGCGCCAGCAGCAGAATAGATGACAGGGGCGAGCAGTTCTTC,CASSRIDDRGEQFF
few,TRBJ1-3,TRBV28,NA,TGTGCCGCGGAGGACTCTGGAAACACCATATATTTT,CAAEDSGNTIYF
NA,TRBJ2-3,TRBV14,NA,TGTGCCAGCAGCCATAGTCCAGATACGCAGTATTTT,CASSHSPDTQYF
NA,TRBJ1-1,TRBV11-2,NA,TGTGCCAGCAGCGTAGCAGGTGCGAACACTGAAGCTTTCTTT,CASSVAGANTEAFF
NA,TRBJ2-7,TRBV6-5,TRBD1,TGTGCCAGCAGTTACGCCGGGACAGGGGGAACCTACGAGCAGTACTTC,CASSYAGTGGTYEQYF
NA,TRBJ2-3,TRBV5-4,TRBD2,TGTGCCAGCAGCGCGGGACTAGCGAGCACAGATACGCAGTATTTT,CASSAGLASTDTQYF
NA,TRBJ2-1,TRBV11-2,TRBD2,TGTGCCAGCAGCTTTAGTGGACTAGGTGAGCAGTTCTTC,CASSFSGLGEQFF
NA,TRBJ2-5,TRBV29-1,TRBD2,TGCAGCGCCGAGGGCGAGTTTAGCGGGAGATGGAGGGAGACCCAGTACTTC,CSAEGEFSGRWRETQYF
NA,TRBJ2-3,TRBV28,NA,TGTGCCAGCAGTTTAGGGCCCAACACAGATACGCAGTATTTT,CASSLGPNTDTQYF
NA,TRBJ1-2,TRBV19,TRBD1,TGTGCCAGCGCCGACAGGGTTCATGGCTACACCTTC,CASADRVHGYTF